This TCR beta chain was profiled in a study of blood T cell repertoires in COVID-19 (dated by TCRdb to the early 2020s). Background on the whole study: Samples covering the acute and convalescent phases of COVID-19 were provided by collaborators in the United States, Italy and Spain. The material from the prospective study consisted of cDNA or gDNA derived from T cells, B-cell-depleted T cells, or PBMCs. Where available, HLA class I and class II types were taken from metadata supplied by the sample provider and were not determined by assay-based typing. Subjects who had been exposed to COVID-19, were actively infected with it, or had recovered from it provided the deeply sampled blood TCRbeta repertoires that made up the dataset. A freely available public database, intended as a resource for researchers studying the immune response to SARS-CoV-2, is where the repertoires were released. Samples came from the ongoing ImmuneRACE study (first 160 participants) plus 1,254 subjects from 6 global collaborators. A de-identified subject ID, COVID-19 status, age in years and sex were almost always included in the sample metadata.

Whole blood was collected in K2EDTA tubes by collaborating institutions according to the institutions' own protocols. For TCRbeta analysis, collaborators shipped samples in one of three forms: frozen whole blood, isolated PBMCs, or DNA extracted from either of those sample types. The germline V end is reduced by 8 bases and the J end by 5 bases; junction bases left unmatched: 9. Including the terminal cysteine and phenylalanine, the CDR3 comprises 14 residues. Only the CDR3 portion is preserved as DNA: 42 bases, with reading frame beginning at the first base. In the germline V gene, CDR1 corresponds to MDHEN and CDR2 to SYDVKM. Study-wide findings and limitations: Clinical and demographic metadata were provided uncurated, with the amount varying by source and participant.

With regard to this clone: Its cognate antigen has yet to be identified. Qualities for individual bases were not recorded, and no much larger clone is one base off.

TCRbeta CDR3 regions were amplified from genomic DNA using the immunoSEQ Assay, a bias-controlled multiplex PCR. The original pipeline was this. Nucleated cell counts per sample were estimated from amplification of reference gene primers within the assay. To quantify the absolute abundance of each unique TCRbeta CDR3 rearrangement, sequence reads were collapsed and filtered. For each sample, productive Simpson clonality was calculated as the square root of Simpson's diversity index across productive rearrangements. This is the immuneACCESS table as TCRdb keeps it, with only in-frame sequences that have V and J called. A part of the clones is gone; compared with another copy, unresolved V genes explain less than half, and the rest is unexplained. V and J calls and clone size come straight from that table; D and trimming were deduced from the DNA. Recorded for this sample are around 98,000 clones; around 75% of them occurred a single time. 24% of the sample lies in the top ten.

The sample was peripheral blood. The rearrangement combines TRBV28 with TRBJ2-3, and TRBD1 matches 8 of the central bases. This clonotype was sampled from a man between 65 and 85 years old with acute or convalescent COVID-19. The nucleotides read TGTGCCAGCCTCTCAGGGGGCCTTCAAGATACGCAGTATTTT. Translated, it gives CASLSGGLQDTQYF.